A single sample gave rise to the 15 T cell receptor beta chains below, sequenced in a study of CD8 T cells in Susac syndrome. Random hexamers served to reverse transcribe about 0.45 to 1 ug RNA. TCRdb re-analysed the immunoSEQ multiplex PCR reads in MiXCR, keeping a single row per CDR3 protein. The profile shows some 100,000 distinct CDR3 sequences, 95% of them singletons. Sequenced: CD8+ T cells from PBMCs. The receptors stem from a human donor with Susac syndrome.

V gene TRBV5-1 combines with J gene TRBJ2-7; D perhaps matches TRBD2 (6 bases). Germline lookup yields CDR1 SGHRS and CDR2 YFSETQ. The CDR3 has 15 amino acids. The V end was cut by 4 bases, the J end by 1 base, with 15 bases between. The CDR3 sequence is CASSPRIGGSYEQYF. The CDR3 DNA reads as TGCGCCAGCAGCCCGAGAATCGGGGGTTCCTACGAGCAGTACTTC.

J is TRBJ2-7 and V is TRBV23-1; D is ambiguous. TRBV23-1 is an ORF for which the function is uncertain. The V end was cut by 1 base, the J end by 6 bases, with 4 bases between. This CDR3 spans 11 amino acids. The CDR3 region has the DNA TGCGCCAGCAGTCAATTAGGCGAGCAGTACTTC. Amino acid sequence: CASSQLGEQYF.

The chain employs TRBV20-1 and TRBJ1-2; 8 bases are shared with TRBD1. Germline V CDR1 and CDR2: DFQATT, SNEGSKA (reference sequence). V trimming: 0 bases; J trimming: 4 bases; junction bases outside the gene matches: 7. There are 15 residues in the CDR3. The CDR3 here is CSARDRRQGFYGYTF. The CDR3 DNA is TGCAGTGCTAGAGATCGGAGACAGGGGTTCTATGGCTACACCTTC.

J is TRBJ2-1 and V is TRBV14; TRBD2 agrees at 14 bases. CDR1 is SGHDN and CDR2 is FVKESK in the germline V gene. J was trimmed by 8 bases and V by 1 base; bases with no gene match: 10. The CDR3 totals 18 residues. CDR3 region: CASSQGRLAGGPSDEQFF. CDR3 sequence (DNA): TGTGCCAGCAGCCAAGGTAGACTAGCGGGAGGGCCCAGCGATGAGCAGTTCTTC.

The chain combines TRBV7-3 with TRBJ2-7, with a possible D match to TRBD1 (5 bases). CDR1 and CDR2 (germline): SGHTA, FQGTGA. This CDR3 region has 13 residues. The ends were cut back, 4 bases at V and 1 base at J, with 8 bases in the middle. CDR3 bases: TGTGCCAGCAGCTCCACAGGATCCTACGAGCAGTACTTC. It translates to CASSSTGSYEQYF.

The chain employs TRBV20-1 and TRBJ1-3; D is unclear. Germline V gene sequence: CDR1 DFQATT, CDR2 SNEGSKA (reference sequence). The CDR3 runs 14 residues. Trimming took off 6 bases at V and 2 bases at J, with 14 bases between the two ends. In DNA form, the CDR3 reads TGCAGTGCAGGCTGGCAGGAGCCTGGAAACACCATATATTTT. This sequence encodes CSAGWQEPGNTIYF.

V and J are TRBV2 and TRBJ2-3; possibly TRBD1 or TRBD2 for D (5 bases each). CDR1 and CDR2 (germline): SNHLY, FYNNEI. Deletions cut 8 bases from V and 5 bases from J, with 14 bases between. There are 13 residues in the CDR3. The CDR3 DNA reads as TGTGCCAGCGGCTGGGACCTTGGAGATACGCAGTATTTT. Translating gives CASGWDLGDTQYF.

This chain links TRBV29-1 with TRBJ2-3; D is unclear. Trimming removed 3 bases at V and 2 bases at J, with 21 bases between. Germline CDR1 SQVTM, CDR2 ANQGSEA. This CDR3 is 17 amino acids long. The CDR3 loop is CSVDALWAETPTDTQYF. The DNA of the CDR3 is TGCAGCGTTGATGCCCTCTGGGCGGAGACCCCCACAGATACGCAGTATTTT.

The rearrangement joins TRBV7-9 to TRBJ2-7; 7 nucleotides line up with TRBD1. The CDR3 runs 14 residues. Germline assignment: CDR1 SEHNR and CDR2 FQNEAQ (reference sequence). V dropped 1 base and J dropped 6; count of bases not matched to a gene: 6. DNA for the CDR3: TGTGCCAGCAGCTTAGGCAGGGGGTTGCTCGAGCAGTACTTC. Amino acids: CASSLGRGLLEQYF.

The V call is TRBV9, the J call TRBJ2-2; D gene ambiguous. The V end was cut by 0 bases, the J end by 5 bases, with 2 bases between. The CDR3 spans 12 residues. Germline assignment: CDR1 SGDLS and CDR2 YYNGEE. CDR3 sequence: CASSVVTGELFF. The CDR3 DNA reads as TGTGCCAGCAGCGTAGTTACCGGGGAGCTGTTTTTT.

The chain is built from TRBV19 and TRBJ2-5; 8 bases line up with TRBD2. The V gene's germline CDR1 is LNHDA and CDR2 SQIVND (reference sequence). The trim removed 4 bases at V and 4 bases at J, leaving 11 bases unmatched. This CDR3 has 16 amino acids. CDR3 loop: CASSRSGGAPRETQYF. CDR3 in DNA: TGTGCCAGTAGTAGGTCGGGGGGGGCCCCACGAGAGACCCAGTACTTC. The full variable domain, in which reference TRBV19 and TRBJ2-5 provide the parts outside the CDR3, is DGGITQSPKYLFRKEGQNVTLSCEQNLNHDAMYWYRQDPGQGLRLIYYSQIVNDFQKGDIAEGYSVSREKKESFPLTVTSAQKNPTAFYLCASSRSGGAPRETQYFGPGTRLLVL.

V usage is TRBV14 and J usage is TRBJ2-2; D may match TRBD1 or TRBD2 (5 bases each). This CDR3 has 12 amino acids. CDR1 is SGHDN and CDR2 is FVKESK in the germline V gene. With 4 bases removed from V and 7 bases from J, the gap between germline ends came to 7 bases. The CDR3 coding sequence is TGTGCCAGCAGCCGGGGGTACGGGGAGCTGTTTTTT. Translating gives CASSRGYGELFF.

The V call is TRBV3-1, the J call TRBJ1-1; perhaps TRBD1 as D (6 bases). The CDR3 runs 14 residues. Germline V CDR1 and CDR2: LGHDT, YNNKEL (reference sequence). V was pared by 3 bases and J by 1 base, with 9 bases between. The CDR3 DNA sequence: TGTGCCAGCAGCCAGTTACAGGGGAACACTGAAGCTTTCTTT. This encodes CASSQLQGNTEAFF.

The rearrangement links TRBV4-1 to TRBJ2-1, with TRBD2 matching 12 bases. V lost 0 bases and J lost 9; bases outside the gene matches: 3. Germline assignment: CDR1 MGHRA and CDR2 YSYEKL. The CDR3 loop spans 15 amino acids. CDR3 sequence (DNA): TGCGCCAGCAGCCAAGACGGGACTAGCGGGTTTGAGCAGTTCTTC. Protein sequence: CASSQDGTSGFEQFF.

The V and J genes are TRBV12-3 or TRBV12-4 and TRBJ1-4, with D unresolved. This CDR3 contains 12 residues. Trimming removed 6 bases at V and 5 bases at J, with 7 bases between. The CDR3 protein is CASRGGNEKLFF. The CDR3 DNA sequence: TGTGCCAGCAGGGGAGGGAATGAAAAACTGTTTTTT.